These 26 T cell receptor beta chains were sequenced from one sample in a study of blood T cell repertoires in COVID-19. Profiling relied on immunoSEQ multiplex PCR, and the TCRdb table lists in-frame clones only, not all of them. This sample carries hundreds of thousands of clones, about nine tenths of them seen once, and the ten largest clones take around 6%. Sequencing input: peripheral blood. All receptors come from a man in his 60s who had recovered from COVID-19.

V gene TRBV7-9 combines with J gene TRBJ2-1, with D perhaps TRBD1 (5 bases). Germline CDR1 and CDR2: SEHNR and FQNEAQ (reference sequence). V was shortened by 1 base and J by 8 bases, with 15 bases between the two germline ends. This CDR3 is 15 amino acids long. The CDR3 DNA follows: TGTGCCAGCAGCTTAGGAGTTAAGGGGAACGATGAGCAGTTCTTC. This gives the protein CASSLGVKGNDEQFF.

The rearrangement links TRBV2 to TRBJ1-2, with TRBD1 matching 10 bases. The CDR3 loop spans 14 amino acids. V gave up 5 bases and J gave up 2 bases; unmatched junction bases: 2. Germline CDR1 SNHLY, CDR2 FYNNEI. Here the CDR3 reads CASSRQGANYGYTF. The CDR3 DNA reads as TGTGCCAGCAGTCGACAGGGGGCCAACTATGGCTACACCTTC.

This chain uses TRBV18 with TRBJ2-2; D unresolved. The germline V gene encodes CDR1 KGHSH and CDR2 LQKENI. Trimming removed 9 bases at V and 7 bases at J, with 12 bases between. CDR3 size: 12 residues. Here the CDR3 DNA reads TGTGCCAGTACGAGCGACCGCGGGGAGCTGTTTTTT. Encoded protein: CASTSDRGELFF.

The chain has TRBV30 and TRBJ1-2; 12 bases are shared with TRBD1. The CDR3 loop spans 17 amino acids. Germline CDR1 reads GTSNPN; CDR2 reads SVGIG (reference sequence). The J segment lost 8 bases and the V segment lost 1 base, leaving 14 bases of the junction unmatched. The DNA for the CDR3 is TGTGCCTGGAGTGGGTTCTTGGGACAGGGGGCGCAGCGGGGCTACACCTTC. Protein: CAWSGFLGQGAQRGYTF.

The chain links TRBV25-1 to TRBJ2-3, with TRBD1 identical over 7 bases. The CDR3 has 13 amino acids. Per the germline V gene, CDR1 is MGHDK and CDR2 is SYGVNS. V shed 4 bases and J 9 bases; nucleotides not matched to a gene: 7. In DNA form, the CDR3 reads TGTGCCAGCAGTGCCGCCGGGGACAGCACGCAGTATTTT. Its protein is CASSAAGDSTQYF. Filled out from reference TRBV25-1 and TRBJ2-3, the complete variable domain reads EADIYQTPRYLVIGTGKKITLECSQTMGHDKMYWYQQDPGMELHLIHYSYGVNSTEKGDLSSESTVSRIRTEHFPLTLESARPSHTSQYLCASSAAGDSTQYFGPGTRLTVL.

The CDR3 here is CASSPRQGAMGTDTQYF. In nucleotides, the CDR3 is TGTGCCAGCAGCCCCCGACAGGGGGCTATGGGGACAGATACGCAGTATTTT. V gene TRBV9 combines with J gene TRBJ2-3, with 10 bases lining up with TRBD1. The junction had 11 bases not matched to a gene; V was cut back by 4 bases and J by 3 bases. The CDR3 extends over 17 amino acids. The germline gives CDR1 SGDLS, CDR2 YYNGEE. The entire variable domain, with the rest obtained from reference TRBV9 and TRBJ2-3, is as follows: DSGVTQTPKHLITATGQRVTLRCSPRSGDLSVYWYQQSLDQGLQFLIQYYNGEERAKGNILERFSAQQFPDLHSELNLSSLELGDSALYFCASSPRQGAMGTDTQYFGPGTRLTVL.

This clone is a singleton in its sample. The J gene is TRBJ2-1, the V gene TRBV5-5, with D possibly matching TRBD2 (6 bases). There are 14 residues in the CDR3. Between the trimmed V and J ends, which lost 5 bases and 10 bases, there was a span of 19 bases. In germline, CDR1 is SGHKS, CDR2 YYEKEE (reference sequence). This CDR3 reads CASSQPTARDEQFF. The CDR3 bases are TGTGCCAGCAGTCAACCGACTGCGCGGGACGAGCAGTTCTTC.

The CDR3 loop is CASSLDGGTYNEQFF. CDR3 DNA: TGCGCCAGCAGCTTGGATGGGGGCACCTACAATGAGCAGTTCTTC. The chain carries TRBV5-1 and TRBJ2-1, with D possibly TRBD1 on 6 matching bases. Germline V gene sequence: CDR1 SGHRS, CDR2 YFSETQ. V dropped 0 bases and J dropped 2 bases, with 9 bases sitting between them. This CDR3 region has 15 residues.

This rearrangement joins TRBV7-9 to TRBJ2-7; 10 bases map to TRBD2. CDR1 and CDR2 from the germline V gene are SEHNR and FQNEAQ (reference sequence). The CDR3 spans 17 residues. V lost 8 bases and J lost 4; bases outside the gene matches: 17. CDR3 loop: CASVEAGTGTSVYEQYF. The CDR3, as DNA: TGTGCCAGCGTTGAGGCAGGCACCGGGACTAGCGTTTACGAGCAGTACTTC.

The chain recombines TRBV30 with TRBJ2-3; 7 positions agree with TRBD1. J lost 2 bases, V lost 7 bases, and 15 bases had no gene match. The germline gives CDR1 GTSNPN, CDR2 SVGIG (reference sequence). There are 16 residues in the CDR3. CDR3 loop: CALRGGARAHTDTQYF. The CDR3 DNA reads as TGTGCCTTAAGAGGGGGCGCAAGGGCACACACAGATACGCAGTATTTT.

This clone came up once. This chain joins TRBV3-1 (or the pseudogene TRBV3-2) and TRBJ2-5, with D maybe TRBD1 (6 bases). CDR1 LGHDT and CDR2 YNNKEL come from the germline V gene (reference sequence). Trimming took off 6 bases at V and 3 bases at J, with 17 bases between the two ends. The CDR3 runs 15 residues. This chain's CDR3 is CASRLTFGGKETQYF. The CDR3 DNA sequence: TGTGCCAGCAGACTCACCTTTGGGGGCAAAGAGACCCAGTACTTC.

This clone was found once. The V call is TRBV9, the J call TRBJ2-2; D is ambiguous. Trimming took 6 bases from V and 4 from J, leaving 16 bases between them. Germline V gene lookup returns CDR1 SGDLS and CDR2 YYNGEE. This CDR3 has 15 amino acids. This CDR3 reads CASTLGPFSTGELFF. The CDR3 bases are TGTGCCAGCACCCTAGGCCCCTTTAGCACCGGGGAGCTGTTTTTT.

DNA for the CDR3: TGTGCCAGCAGTACCAGGGGGCGCCCCGCGGAGACCCAGTACTTC. Protein sequence: CASSTRGRPAETQYF. The rearrangement links TRBV28 to TRBJ2-5, with 8 nucleotides matching TRBD1. Germline loops: CDR1 MDHEN, CDR2 SYDVKM. Unmatched junction bases numbered 10, after V lost 5 bases and J lost 5 bases. CDR3 length: 15 amino acids.

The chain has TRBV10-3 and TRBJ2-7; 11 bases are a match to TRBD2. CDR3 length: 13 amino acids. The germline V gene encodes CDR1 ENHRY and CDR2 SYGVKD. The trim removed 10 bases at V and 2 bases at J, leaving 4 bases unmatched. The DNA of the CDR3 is TGTGCCACCCTACTAGCGGGGGCCTACGAGCAGTACTTC. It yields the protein CATLLAGAYEQYF.

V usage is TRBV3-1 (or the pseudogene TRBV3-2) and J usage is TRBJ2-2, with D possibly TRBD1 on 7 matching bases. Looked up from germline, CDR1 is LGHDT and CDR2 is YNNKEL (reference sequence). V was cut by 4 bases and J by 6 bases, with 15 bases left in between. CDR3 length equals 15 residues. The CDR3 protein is CASSRVGRGAGELFF. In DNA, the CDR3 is TGTGCCAGCAGCCGAGTGGGCAGGGGGGCCGGGGAGCTGTTTTTT.

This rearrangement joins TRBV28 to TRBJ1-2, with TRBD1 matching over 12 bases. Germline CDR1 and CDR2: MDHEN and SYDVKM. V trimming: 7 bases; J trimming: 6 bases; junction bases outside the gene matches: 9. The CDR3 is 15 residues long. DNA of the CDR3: TGTGCCAGCACCTATGGGGACAGGGGGCATGATGGCTACACCTTC. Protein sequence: CASTYGDRGHDGYTF.

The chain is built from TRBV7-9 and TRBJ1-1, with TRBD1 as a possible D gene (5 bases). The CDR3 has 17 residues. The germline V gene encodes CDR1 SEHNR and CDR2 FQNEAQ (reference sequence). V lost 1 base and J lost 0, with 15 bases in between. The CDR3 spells CASSLVSGGRVNTEAFF. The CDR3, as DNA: TGTGCCAGCAGCTTAGTGTCCGGGGGGAGGGTGAACACTGAAGCTTTCTTT.

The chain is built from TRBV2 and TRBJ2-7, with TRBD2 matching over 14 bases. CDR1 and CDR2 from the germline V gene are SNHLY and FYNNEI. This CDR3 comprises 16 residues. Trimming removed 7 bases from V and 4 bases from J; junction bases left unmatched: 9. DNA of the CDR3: TGTGCCAGCATGGCGGGACTAGCGGGAGATGGTTACGAGCAGTACTTC. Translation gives CASMAGLAGDGYEQYF.

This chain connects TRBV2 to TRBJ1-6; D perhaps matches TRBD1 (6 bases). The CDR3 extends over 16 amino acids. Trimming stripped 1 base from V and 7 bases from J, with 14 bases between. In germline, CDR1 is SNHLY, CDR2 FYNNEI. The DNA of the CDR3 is TGTGCCAGCAGTGAAGGACAGGTAGTTTACAATTCACCCCTCCACTTT. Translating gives CASSEGQVVYNSPLHF.

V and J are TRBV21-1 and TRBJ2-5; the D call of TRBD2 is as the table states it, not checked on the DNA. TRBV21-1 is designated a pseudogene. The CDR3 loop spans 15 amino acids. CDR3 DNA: TGTGCCAGCAGCCGGACTAGCGGGGGCCAAGAGACCCAGTACTTC. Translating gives CASSRTSGGQETQYF.

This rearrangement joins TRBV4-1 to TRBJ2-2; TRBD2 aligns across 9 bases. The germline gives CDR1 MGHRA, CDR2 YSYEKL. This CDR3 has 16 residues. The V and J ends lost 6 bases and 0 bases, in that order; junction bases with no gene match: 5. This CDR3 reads CASRLREGTNTGELFF. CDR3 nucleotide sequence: TGCGCCAGCAGGCTGCGGGAGGGTACGAACACCGGGGAGCTGTTTTTT.

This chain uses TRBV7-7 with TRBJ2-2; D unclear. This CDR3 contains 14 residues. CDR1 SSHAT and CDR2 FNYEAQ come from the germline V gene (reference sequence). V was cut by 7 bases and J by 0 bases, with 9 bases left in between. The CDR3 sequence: CASNPVTNTGELFF. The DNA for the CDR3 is TGTGCCAGCAATCCAGTTACGAACACCGGGGAGCTGTTTTTT.

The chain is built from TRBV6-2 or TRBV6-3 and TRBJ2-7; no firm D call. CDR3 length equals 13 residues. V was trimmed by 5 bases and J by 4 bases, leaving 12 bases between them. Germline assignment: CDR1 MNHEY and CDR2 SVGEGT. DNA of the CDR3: TGTGCCAGCAGTCAGGATCCCAATTACGAGCAGTACTTC. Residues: CASSQDPNYEQYF.

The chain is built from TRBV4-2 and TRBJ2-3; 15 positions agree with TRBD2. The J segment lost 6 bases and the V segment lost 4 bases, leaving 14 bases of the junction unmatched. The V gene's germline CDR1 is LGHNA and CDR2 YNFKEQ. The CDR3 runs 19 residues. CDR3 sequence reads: CASSPASGLAGGSADTQYF. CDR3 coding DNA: TGTGCCAGCAGCCCTGCCTCTGGACTAGCGGGGGGGTCTGCGGATACGCAGTATTTT.

CDR3 sequence: CASSIGGGVYNEQFF. The CDR3 DNA reads TGTGCCAGTAGTATAGGGGGGGGTGTCTACAATGAGCAGTTCTTC. This chain connects TRBV19 to TRBJ2-1; 7 bases are shared with TRBD2. This CDR3 spans 15 amino acids. V shed 1 base and J 3 bases; nucleotides not matched to a gene: 3. Germline assignment: CDR1 LNHDA and CDR2 SQIVND (reference sequence).

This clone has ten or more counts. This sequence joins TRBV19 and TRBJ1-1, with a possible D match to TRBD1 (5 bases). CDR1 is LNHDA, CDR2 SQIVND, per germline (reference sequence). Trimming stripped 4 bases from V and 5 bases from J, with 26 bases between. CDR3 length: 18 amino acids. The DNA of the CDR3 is TGTGCCAGTAGTACATACCTCTTCCGTGGAGGGGAAAAGACTGAAGCTTTCTTT. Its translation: CASSTYLFRGGEKTEAFF.